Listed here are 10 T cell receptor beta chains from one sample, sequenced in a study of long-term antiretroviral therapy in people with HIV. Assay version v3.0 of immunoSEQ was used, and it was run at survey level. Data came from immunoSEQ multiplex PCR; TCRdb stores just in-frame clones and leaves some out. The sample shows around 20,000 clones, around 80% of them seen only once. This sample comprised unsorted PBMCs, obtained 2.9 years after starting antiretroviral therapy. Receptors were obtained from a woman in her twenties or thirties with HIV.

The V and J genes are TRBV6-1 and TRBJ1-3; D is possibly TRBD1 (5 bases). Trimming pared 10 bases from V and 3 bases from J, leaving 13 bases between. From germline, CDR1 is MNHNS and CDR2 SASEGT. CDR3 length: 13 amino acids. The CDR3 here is CATEQVFGNTIYF. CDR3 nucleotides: TGTGCCACCGAACAGGTCTTTGGAAACACCATATATTTT.

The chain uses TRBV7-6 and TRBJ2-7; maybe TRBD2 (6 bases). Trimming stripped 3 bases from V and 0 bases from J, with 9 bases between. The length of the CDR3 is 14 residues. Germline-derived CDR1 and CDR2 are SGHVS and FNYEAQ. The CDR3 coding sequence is TGTGCCAGCAGCTTTAGCGGTTCCTCCTACGAGCAGTACTTC. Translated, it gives CASSFSGSSYEQYF.

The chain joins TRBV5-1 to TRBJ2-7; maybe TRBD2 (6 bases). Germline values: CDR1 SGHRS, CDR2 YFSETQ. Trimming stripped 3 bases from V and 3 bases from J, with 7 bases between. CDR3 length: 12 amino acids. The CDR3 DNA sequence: TGCGCCAGCAGCTCGGGGGTCTACGAGCAGTACTTC. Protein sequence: CASSSGVYEQYF.

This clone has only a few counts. The CDR3 bases are TGTGCCAGCAGTACAGGTAGCAATCAGCCCCAGCATTTT. Its protein is CASSTGSNQPQHF. V gene TRBV6-6 combines with J gene TRBJ1-5; D possibly corresponds to TRBD1 (5 bases). CDR1 MNHNY and CDR2 SVGAGI come from the germline V gene (reference sequence). The CDR3 runs 13 residues. The ends were cut back, 5 bases at V and 0 bases at J, with 5 bases in the middle.

In nucleotides, the CDR3 is TGTGCCAGCACCCAAGGGGGGTCAGGCTACACCTTC. Amino acid sequence: CASTQGGSGYTF. This chain joins TRBV6-5 and TRBJ1-2; D is perhaps TRBD1 (6 bases). The CDR3 totals 12 residues. V was shortened by 7 bases and J by 8 bases, with 14 bases between the two germline ends. Looked up from germline, CDR1 is MNHEY and CDR2 is SVGAGI.

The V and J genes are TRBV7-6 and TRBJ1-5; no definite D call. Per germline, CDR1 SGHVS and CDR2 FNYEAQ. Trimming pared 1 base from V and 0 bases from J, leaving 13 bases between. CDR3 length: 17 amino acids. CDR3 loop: CASSLGLGIHSNQPQHF. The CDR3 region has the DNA TGTGCCAGCAGCTTAGGGCTGGGCATTCATAGCAATCAGCCCCAGCATTTT. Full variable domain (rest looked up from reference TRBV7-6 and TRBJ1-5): GAGVSQSPRYKVTKRGQDVALRCDPISGHVSLYWYRQALGQGPEFLTYFNYEAQQDKSGLPNDRFSAERPEGSISTLTIQRTEQRDSAMYRCASSLGLGIHSNQPQHFGDGTRLSIL.

Written as DNA, the CDR3 is TGTGCCAGTAGTATGTTTTTAGGATCCGGCTATGGCTACACCTTC. This translates into CASSMFLGSGYGYTF. The chain carries TRBV19 and TRBJ1-2; D is unclear. CDR1 is LNHDA and CDR2 is SQIVND in the germline V gene (reference sequence). The V gene lost 3 bases and the J gene lost 4 bases, with 15 bases spanning the gap. CDR3 size: 15 residues.

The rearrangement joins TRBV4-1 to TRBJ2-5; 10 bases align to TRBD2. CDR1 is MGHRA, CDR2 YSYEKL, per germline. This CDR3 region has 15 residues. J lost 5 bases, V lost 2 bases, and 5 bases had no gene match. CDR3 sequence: CASSQSSGGRETQYF. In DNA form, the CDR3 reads TGCGCCAGCAGCCAAAGTAGCGGGGGGAGGGAGACCCAGTACTTC.

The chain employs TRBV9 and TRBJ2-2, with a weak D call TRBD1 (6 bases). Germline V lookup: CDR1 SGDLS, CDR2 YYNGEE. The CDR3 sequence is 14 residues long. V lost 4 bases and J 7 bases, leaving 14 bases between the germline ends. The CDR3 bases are TGTGCCAGCAGCAAAGGCAGAGGGGGCGGGGAGCTGTTTTTT. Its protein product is CASSKGRGGGELFF.

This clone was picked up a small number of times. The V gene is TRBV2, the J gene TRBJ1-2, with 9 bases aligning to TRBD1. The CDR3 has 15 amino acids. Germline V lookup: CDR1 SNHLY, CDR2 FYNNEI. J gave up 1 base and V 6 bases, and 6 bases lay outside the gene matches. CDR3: CASRVGTGINYGYTF. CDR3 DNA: TGTGCCAGCAGGGTTGGGACAGGGATTAACTATGGCTACACCTTC.